This T cell receptor (beta chain) was sequenced for a study of cytomegalovirus exposure and HLA in healthy donors. The CDR3 covers 12 residues. The germline V and J ends were trimmed by 5 bases and 6 bases, with 8 bases remaining between them. Germline CDR1 is SEHNR and CDR2 is FQNEAQ (reference sequence). The PCR made use of 60 Vbeta and 13 Jbeta primers. Produced via immunoSEQ multiplex PCR; TCRdb's table is partial and in-frame only. The sample lists around 94,000 clones, roughly 79% occurring once. Points on this clone: Its antigen remains unidentified.

Broader study findings: Many donors carried some public TCRs, although rarity characterized most TCR sequences. Some V segments (TRBV6-2 and TRBV6-3 among them) were excluded as indistinguishable. What a later analysis reportedly showed was that an Asian-associated ancestry cluster had fewer N-insertions than the roughly 670-donor mean.

The sample comprised PBMCs. The V gene is TRBV7-9, the J gene TRBJ2-1; D uncertain. The source of this sequence is a woman aged 40 to 50 in good health and CMV-seronegative. The CDR3 is CASSPTTNEQFF. In nucleotides, the CDR3 is TGTGCCAGCAGCCCGACAACCAATGAGCAGTTCTTC.